This T cell receptor beta chain is from a study of CD8+ T cells in alopecia areata. On the study more broadly: Tofacitinib therapy lasting 6 to 18 months was followed by 6 months off drug.

Of note for this clone: Antigen: not known.

Extracted RNA was reverse transcribed into cDNA, the sequencing template. TCRdb's table, derived via immunoSEQ multiplex PCR, lists solely in-frame clones and lacks some. Of under 70,000 clones in the sample, approximately 60% were seen once. V trimming: 7 bases; J trimming: 2 bases; junction bases outside the gene matches: 7. Germline values: CDR1 SQVTM, CDR2 ANQGSEA. There are 14 residues in the CDR3. General study points: Possibly as an HLA-related effect, TCR sharing across patients appeared less clear than in mice.

The rearrangement uses TRBV29-1 and TRBJ1-5; 8 bases align to TRBD1. Sequencing was performed on CD8+ T cells sorted from blood, taken at week 0. The origin of this receptor is a human donor with alopecia areata. The CDR3 nucleotides are TGCAGCGATCCCCTGGACAGGGGCAATCAGCCCCAGCATTTT. Its translation: CSDPLDRGNQPQHF.